The rows below give T cell receptor beta chains drawn from one sample of a study of shared clonotypes between healthy human individuals. Here immunoSEQ multiplex PCR was the method, and the copy in TCRdb shows in-frame clones only, minus some. The sample lists 300,000 to 400,000 clones, 87% occurring once. The material sequenced was memory CD8+ T cells sorted from blood. Source of these receptors: a man younger than 30 in good health. Both conserved end residues are part of each CDR3. The order of the fields is clone size, J gene, D gene, V gene, CDR3 DNA, CDR3 protein. The D gene is left open where the match is weak. The listing skips clone size in some rows; elsewhere it reads once, few, many or a size class.

>NA|TRBJ2-3|NA|TRBV10-3
TGTGCCATCGGGACACCAGACACAGATACGCAGTATTTT
CAIGTPDTDTQYF
>NA|TRBJ2-2|NA|TRBV9
TGTGCCAGCAGCGTGGACCGCACCGGGGAGCTGTTTTTT
CASSVDRTGELFF
>NA|TRBJ2-3|TRBD2|TRBV18
TGTGCCAGCTCAAACGGGGGGGCCGGTGATACGCAGTATTTT
CASSNGGAGDTQYF
>once|TRBJ2-3|TRBD2|TRBV4-1
TGCGCCAGCAGCCTCCCCGGACTAGCGGGGGGGGCAGATACGCAGTATTTT
CASSLPGLAGGADTQYF
>NA|TRBJ1-5|NA|TRBV2
TGTGCCAGCAGTACCAGGACAGCTAGCAATCAGCCCCAGCATTTT
CASSTRTASNQPQHF
>NA|TRBJ2-2|TRBD1|TRBV7-7
TGTGCTAGCAGCTCACAGGGGCCCGGGGAGCTGTTTTTT
CASSSQGPGELFF
>once|TRBJ1-1|TRBD1|TRBV4-3
TGCGCCAGCAGCCAATTGACAGGGGAAATGAACACTGAAGCTTTCTTT
CASSQLTGEMNTEAFF
>NA|TRBJ1-3|NA|TRBV13
TGTGCCAGCAGCTTAGAGGGGGTAACTGGAAACACCATATATTTT
CASSLEGVTGNTIYF
>NA|TRBJ1-3|NA|TRBV7-3
TGTGCCAGCAGCCTGGACGGGTCCTCTGGAAACACCATATATTTT
CASSLDGSSGNTIYF
>once|TRBJ1-5|NA|TRBV27
TGTGCCAGCAGTTTATGGGTCAATCAGCCCCAGCATTTT
CASSLWVNQPQHF
>NA|TRBJ2-2|TRBD1|TRBV28
TGTGCCAGCAGTTCATCCGGGACAGGGCGCGGCGGGGAGCTGTTTTTT
CASSSSGTGRGGELFF
>NA|TRBJ1-2|NA|TRBV20-1
TGCAGTGCTAGCTGGGGGGGCTACACCTTC
CSASWGGYTF
>NA|TRBJ2-2|NA|TRBV4-2
TGTGCCAGCAGCCCCGTTGCAGGGGGGCCGAACACCGGGGAGCTGTTTTTT
CASSPVAGGPNTGELFF
>once|TRBJ2-1|TRBD2|TRBV6-1
TGTGCCAGCAGTGAATCTGGGGGGGCCTACAATGAGCAGTTCTTC
CASSESGGAYNEQFF
>NA|TRBJ1-1|NA|TRBV9
TGTGCCAGCAGCGTAGTCCCCCAAATTAAAGCTTTCTTT
CASSVVPQIKAFF
>once|TRBJ1-4|TRBD1|TRBV19
TGTGCCAGTAGTTCGACAGGGGCTAATGAAAAACTGTTTTTT
CASSSTGANEKLFF
>NA|TRBJ2-5|TRBD2|TRBV4-1
TGCGCCAGCAGCCAAATAGCGGGAGGGCCAGAGACCCAGTACTTC
CASSQIAGGPETQYF
>NA|TRBJ1-2|TRBD1|TRBV30
TGTGCCTGGACAGGGGGCCATGGCTACACCTTC
CAWTGGHGYTF
>NA|TRBJ1-6|NA|TRBV25-1
TGTGCCAGCAGAGAGGGAGGAGAGCTCCTCCACTTT
CASREGGELLHF
>NA|TRBJ2-7|NA|TRBV5-1
TGCGCCAGCAGCTTGGAGGAGGAGAGCTCCTACGAGCAGTACTTC
CASSLEEESSYEQYF
>NA|TRBJ1-2|NA|TRBV5-1
TGCGCCAGCAGCTTGAGCCAGGGTTTCGATGGCTACACCTTC
CASSLSQGFDGYTF
>NA|TRBJ2-7|TRBD2|TRBV27
TGTGCCAGCAGCCGCGGGACTAGCGGGAGGGCCGCTAGAGACGAGCAGTACTTC
CASSRGTSGRAARDEQYF
>NA|TRBJ1-3|NA|TRBV25-1
TGTGCCAGCAGTGACCCGGCGGGGGACGAAAACACCATATATTTT
CASSDPAGDENTIYF
>NA|TRBJ2-7|TRBD1|TRBV7-4
TGTGCCAGCAGCTTAGGAGGTGTGGACAGGGGCTCTCCCTACGAGCAGTACTTC
CASSLGGVDRGSPYEQYF
>NA|TRBJ1-2|NA|TRBV5-1
TGCGCCAGCAGCTTTACAGGTTCCTATGGCTACACCTTC
CASSFTGSYGYTF
>NA|TRBJ1-3|NA|TRBV29-1
TGCAGCGTGGCGGGAATTGGGAGGTCAAGAAACACCATATATTTT
CSVAGIGRSRNTIYF
>NA|TRBJ2-2|NA|TRBV27
TGTGCCAGCAGTTCCAGGGTCCCCGGGGAGCTGTTTTTT
CASSSRVPGELFF
>once|TRBJ2-5|TRBD2|TRBV28
TGTGCCAGCAGTTTATGGACGAGCGGGGGGTCCCAAGAGACCCAGTACTTC
CASSLWTSGGSQETQYF
>NA|TRBJ1-2|TRBD1|TRBV5-6
TGTGCCAGCAGCTTCGAGCAGGGGGACTATGGCTACACCTTC
CASSFEQGDYGYTF
>NA|TRBJ1-6|NA|TRBV4-3
TGCGCCAGCAGCCAAGACCGGGCTTGGGATTCACCCCTCCACTTT
CASSQDRAWDSPLHF
>NA|TRBJ1-5|NA|TRBV6-1
TGTGCCAGCGTGACAGGTTCGGGTCAGCCCCAGCATTTT
CASVTGSGQPQHF
>many|TRBJ1-2|TRBD1|TRBV30
TGTGCCTGGAGCTCGACAGGGGCAGACTACACCTTC
CAWSSTGADYTF
>NA|TRBJ1-1|NA|TRBV7-9
TGTGCCAGCAGCTTAGTTCAGACCGGGCTGAGGGAAGCTTTCTTT
CASSLVQTGLREAFF
>few|TRBJ2-2|TRBD2|TRBV7-6
TGTGCCAGCAGCCCTAGCGGGAACACCGGGGAGCTGTTTTTT
CASSPSGNTGELFF
>NA|TRBJ2-1|TRBD2|TRBV18
TGTGCCAGCTTGGACATTAGCGGGAGCTCCTACAATGAGCAGTTCTTC
CASLDISGSSYNEQFF
>many|TRBJ2-5|NA|TRBV5-6
TGTGCCAGCAGCTTGGTCGGCCTACTCAAAGAGACCCAGTACTTC
CASSLVGLLKETQYF
>NA|TRBJ2-7|NA|TRBV6-5
TGTGCCAGCAGTTATAGGTTCGCCTACGAGCAGTACTTC
CASSYRFAYEQYF
>NA|TRBJ2-7|NA|TRBV7-9
TGTGCCAGCAGCTTTTCCGAGCAGTACTTC
CASSFSEQYF
>NA|TRBJ1-1|NA|TRBV6-5
TGTGCCAGCAGTTACTCAGGTTTGAACACTGAAGCTTTCTTT
CASSYSGLNTEAFF
>NA|TRBJ1-1|NA|TRBV5-4
TGTGCCAGCAGCTTGCTGCAGAACACTGAAGCTTTCTTT
CASSLLQNTEAFF
>NA|TRBJ2-7|NA|TRBV5-4
TGTGCCAGCAGCTTGGGCGGCAGCTCTGAGCAGTACTTC
CASSLGGSSEQYF
>NA|TRBJ2-7|TRBD2|TRBV6-1
TGTGCCAGCAGTAGTGGCCAGGCGGGAGCCTACGAGCAGTACTTC
CASSSGQAGAYEQYF
>NA|TRBJ2-7|TRBD1|TRBV2
TGTGCCAGCACTTTGACAGGGCGGACGGAGGAGCAGTACTTC
CASTLTGRTEEQYF
>NA|TRBJ1-1|NA|TRBV19
TGTGCCACCAGGGAAAACAGAGACACTGAAGCTTTCTTT
CATRENRDTEAFF
>NA|TRBJ2-3|NA|TRBV13
TGTGCCAGCAGCCAGAAGTCCAGGATTGATACGCAGTATTTT
CASSQKSRIDTQYF
>NA|TRBJ1-1|NA|TRBV7-6
TGTGCCAGCAGCTTAGGCTGGGGTGGCGGCACTGAAGCTTTCTTT
CASSLGWGGGTEAFF
>NA|TRBJ2-7|TRBD2|TRBV28
TGTGCCAGCAGTACGACGGGACCCGCGGGAGACGAGCAGTACTTC
CASSTTGPAGDEQYF
>NA|TRBJ2-2|TRBD1|TRBV27
TGTGCCAGCAGTCCCTCGACAGGGACCGGGGAGCTGTTTTTT
CASSPSTGTGELFF
>NA|TRBJ2-7|TRBD2|TRBV4-1
TGCGCCAGCAGCTTCGGAACTAGCGGACCCTACGAGCAGTACTTC
CASSFGTSGPYEQYF
>NA|TRBJ2-3|TRBD2|TRBV13
TGTGCCAGCAGCTCGGGACTAGCGGGCGTCTGGGGTAGCACAGATACGCAGTATTTT
CASSSGLAGVWGSTDTQYF
>NA|TRBJ1-1|NA|TRBV7-6
TGTGCCAGCAGCTTAGGGGAGGGGTGGACTGAAGCTTTCTTT
CASSLGEGWTEAFF
>once|TRBJ2-1|NA|TRBV9
TGTGCCAGCAGCGTAGAGGGAGTATCCCATGAGCAGTTCTTC
CASSVEGVSHEQFF
>NA|TRBJ2-3|NA|TRBV6-5
TGTGCCAGCAAGGAGCGAGTCACAGATACGCAGTATTTT
CASKERVTDTQYF
>NA|TRBJ2-3|TRBD1|TRBV28
TGTGCCAGCAGCAAGGGGGCGACTTCAGATACGCAGTATTTT
CASSKGATSDTQYF
>NA|TRBJ1-3|NA|TRBV13
TGTGCCAGCAGCTTAGGGACCAACTCTGGAAACACCATATATTTT
CASSLGTNSGNTIYF
>NA|TRBJ2-2|TRBD1|TRBV6-6
TGTGCCAGCAGTTACTCGGGACAGGGGGACACCGGGGAGCTGTTTTTT
CASSYSGQGDTGELFF
>NA|TRBJ1-6|NA|TRBV4-1
TGCGCCAGCGAGGGTTTGGGTAATTCACCCCTCCACTTT
CASEGLGNSPLHF
>NA|TRBJ2-3|TRBD2|TRBV2
TGTGCCAACCAAGCGGCCCCCGGCGGGAGGGCCAAGGATACGCAGTATTTT
CANQAAPGGRAKDTQYF
>NA|TRBJ2-5|NA|TRBV6-6
TGTGCCTCCCATGGGGCTACGAGCGAGACCCAGTACTTC
CASHGATSETQYF
>once|TRBJ1-2|NA|TRBV27
TGTGCCAGCAGTTTAAGTTGGACGTCGCTGTATGGCTACACCTTC
CASSLSWTSLYGYTF